These 23 T cell receptor beta chains were all obtained from the same sample, sequenced in a study of cytomegalovirus exposure and HLA in healthy donors. Amplification used 60 Vbeta primers and 13 Jbeta primers. Clones were sequenced by immunoSEQ multiplex PCR, and TCRdb holds only the in-frame ones, with some missing. The data contain about 110,000 clones, roughly 13% of them seen just once; the ten biggest clones take up 15% to 20%. Sequencing was carried out using PBMCs. These receptors were taken from a man in his forties in good health and CMV-seropositive.

This clone has more than one count but fewer than ten. The CDR3 spells CASSRGQDEQFF. CDR3 DNA sequence: TGCGCCAGCAGCCGCGGACAGGATGAGCAGTTCTTC. The genes are TRBV5-1 and TRBJ2-1; 7 bases align to TRBD1. CDR3 length: 12 residues. J gave up 8 bases and V 4 bases, and 3 bases lay outside the gene matches. CDR1 SGHRS and CDR2 YFSETQ come from the germline V gene.

This clone was recorded a few times. The CDR3 DNA sequence: TGCGCCAGCAGCTTGGAACGGGGGACCTACAATGAGCAGTTCTTC. The encoded protein is CASSLERGTYNEQFF. The rearrangement joins TRBV5-1 to TRBJ2-1, with D perhaps TRBD2 (6 bases). The germline CDR1 and CDR2 sequences are SGHRS and YFSETQ. The CDR3 contains 15 residues. V lost 0 bases, J lost 2 bases, and 9 bases lay in between.

The chain joins TRBV2 to TRBJ1-6; TRBD1 is a possible D gene (5 bases). The CDR3 is 15 residues long. With 5 bases removed from V and 6 bases from J, the gap between germline ends came to 14 bases. Germline CDR1 and CDR2: SNHLY and FYNNEI. This chain's CDR3 is CASSLKGMINSPLHF. CDR3 bases: TGTGCCAGCAGTCTTAAGGGGATGATTAATTCACCCCTCCACTTT.

This clone was observed a handful of times. The CDR3: CASSDLLTGTVAGELFF. The CDR3 bases are TGTGCCAGCAGTGATCTACTTACGGGAACAGTCGCCGGGGAGCTGTTTTTT. V is TRBV2 and J is TRBJ2-2, with D possibly TRBD2 on 5 matching bases. Trimming pared 3 bases from V and 6 bases from J, leaving 20 bases between. CDR1 and CDR2 from the germline V gene are SNHLY and FYNNEI. The CDR3 sequence is 17 residues long.

V and J are TRBV7-3 and TRBJ2-7; 7 bases are a match to TRBD2. The CDR3 sequence is 11 residues long. The trim removed 4 bases at V and 7 bases at J, leaving 1 base unmatched. Per germline, CDR1 SGHTA and CDR2 FQGTGA. In DNA, the CDR3 is TGTGCCAGCAGCTCGGGGGGAGAGCAGTACTTC. Amino acid sequence: CASSSGGEQYF.

The chain employs TRBV30 and TRBJ1-2, with 7 bases fitting TRBD1. Germline trimming cut 3 bases from V and 4 bases from J; bases unmatched to any gene: 5. This CDR3 comprises 13 residues. The germline gives CDR1 GTSNPN, CDR2 SVGIG (reference sequence). The CDR3 DNA reads as TGTGCCTGGAGCCCGACAGGGAGCTATGGCTACACCTTC. It yields the protein CAWSPTGSYGYTF.

This clone has a handful of counts. This chain uses TRBV2 with TRBJ2-1, with 12 bases matching TRBD2. CDR3 length: 16 residues. V gave up 7 bases and J gave up 9 bases; unmatched junction bases: 13. The germline CDR1 and CDR2 sequences are SNHLY and FYNNEI. CDR3 residues: CASTNSLAGGRSEQFF. The DNA of the CDR3 is TGTGCCAGCACTAATTCCCTAGCGGGAGGGCGTAGTGAGCAGTTCTTC.

The chain has TRBV6-1 and TRBJ2-7, with a possible D match to TRBD2 (6 bases). The CDR3 covers 14 residues. Between the trimmed V and J ends, which lost 7 bases and 3 bases, there was a span of 16 bases. The germline CDR1 and CDR2 sequences are MNHNS and SASEGT. CDR3 loop: CASKPPGRLYEQYF. Written as DNA, the CDR3 is TGTGCCAGCAAGCCGCCCGGGAGACTCTACGAGCAGTACTTC.

The chain combines TRBV15 with TRBJ1-4, with TRBD1 matching over 9 bases. The V gene end was trimmed by 1 base and the J gene end by 4 bases; junction bases not matched to a gene: 4. CDR1 and CDR2 (germline): LNHNV, YYDKDF (reference sequence). The CDR3 has 16 amino acids. The CDR3 DNA sequence: TGTGCCACCAGCAGAGGGGGGGACAGGGTTAATGAAAAACTGTTTTTT. Its translation is CATSRGGDRVNEKLFF.

For the CDR3, the DNA is TGTGCCAGAAGCTTGGGTCAGGCTACGGGGAACACCATATATTTT. Translation: CARSLGQATGNTIYF. V gene TRBV5-3 combines with J gene TRBJ1-3, with no clear D. TRBV5-3 is assigned to the ORF class and has an uncertain function. V lost 0 bases and J lost 7, with 14 bases in between. There are 15 residues in the CDR3.

This clone was counted between two and nine times. The rearrangement joins TRBV27 to TRBJ2-3; 11 nucleotides line up with TRBD2. The germline CDR1 and CDR2 sequences are MNHEY and SMNVEV (reference sequence). The CDR3 sequence is 18 residues long. V shed 0 bases and J 3 bases; nucleotides not matched to a gene: 8. CDR3 DNA: TGTGCCAGCAGTTTATCGCACTTAGCGGGAGGGCCGACAGATACGCAGTATTTT. The encoded protein is CASSLSHLAGGPTDTQYF.

The chain links TRBV18 to TRBJ1-1, with no clear D. Looked up from germline, CDR1 is KGHSH and CDR2 is LQKENI. Between the trimmed V and J ends, which lost 4 bases and 3 bases, there was a span of 6 bases. The CDR3 is 12 residues long. In DNA, the CDR3 is TGTGCCAGCTCACTCAGCGACACTGAAGCTTTCTTT. This encodes CASSLSDTEAFF.

The sample holds a few counts of this clone. The chain carries TRBV30 and TRBJ1-5; the D gene is possibly TRBD1 (6 bases). Germline V lookup: CDR1 GTSNPN, CDR2 SVGIG (reference sequence). CDR3 length: 13 residues. The germline V and J ends were trimmed by 5 bases and 4 bases, with 12 bases remaining between them. CDR3 bases: TGTGCCTGGGGGGAACAGGGAAATCAGCCCCAGCATTTT. As protein: CAWGEQGNQPQHF.

This clone showed up just a few times. The V call is TRBV5-1, the J call TRBJ2-7, with D maybe TRBD2 (5 bases). CDR3 length: 15 residues. Germline CDR1 is SGHRS and CDR2 is YFSETQ. Trimming cost V 0 bases and J 6 bases, with 16 bases left between them. CDR3 region: CASSLALGGQVEQYF. The CDR3 coding sequence is TGCGCCAGCAGCTTGGCCCTGGGCGGGCAGGTCGAGCAGTACTTC.

V usage is TRBV14 and J usage is TRBJ2-2; 9 nucleotides line up with TRBD1. J was trimmed by 14 bases and V by 7 bases; bases with no gene match: 8. Germline CDR1 and CDR2: SGHDN and FVKESK. This CDR3 has 12 residues. This CDR3 reads CASTNPGQGLFF. DNA of the CDR3: TGTGCCAGCACTAATCCGGGACAGGGCCTGTTTTTT.

The CDR3 is CASSPIGGMEETQYF. DNA for the CDR3: TGTGCCAGCAGCCCTATCGGAGGCATGGAAGAGACCCAGTACTTC. This chain uses TRBV11-2 with TRBJ2-5; possibly TRBD2 for D (5 bases). This CDR3 has 15 amino acids. The germline V gene encodes CDR1 SGHAT and CDR2 FQNNGV. V was trimmed by 5 bases and J by 3 bases, leaving 16 bases between them.

The chain joins TRBV7-6 to TRBJ2-7, with a tentative D call TRBD1 (6 bases). This CDR3 region has 15 residues. The germline V gene encodes CDR1 SGHVS and CDR2 FNYEAQ. V lost 5 bases and J lost 0, with 14 bases in between. CDR3 in DNA: TGTGCCAGCAGCCCGTATAGGGGGAGCTCCTACGAGCAGTACTTC. It is translated as CASSPYRGSSYEQYF. Based on the CDR3 plus reference TRBV7-6 and TRBJ2-7, the full variable domain is GAGVSQSPRYKVTKRGQDVALRCDPISGHVSLYWYRQALGQGPEFLTYFNYEAQQDKSGLPNDRFSAERPEGSISTLTIQRTEQRDSAMYRCASSPYRGSSYEQYFGPGTRLTVT.

This clone was counted ten times or more. The chain links TRBV4-3 to TRBJ2-1; D remains ambiguous. Trimming took 0 bases from V and 7 from J, leaving 13 bases between them. Per germline, CDR1 LGHNA and CDR2 YSLEER. This CDR3 has 15 amino acids. The CDR3 sequence: CASSQDGVRQNEQFF. CDR3 coding DNA: TGCGCCAGCAGCCAAGATGGCGTCAGGCAGAATGAGCAGTTCTTC.

This clone was seen a few times. The chain joins TRBV28 to TRBJ2-1; D may be TRBD2 (5 bases). CDR3 length: 14 residues. The V gene lost 9 bases and the J gene lost 0 bases, with 12 bases spanning the gap. CDR1 and CDR2 (germline): MDHEN, SYDVKM. For the CDR3, the DNA is TGTGCCAGTAAGACGGGATACTCCTACAATGAGCAGTTCTTC. Residues: CASKTGYSYNEQFF.

This clone showed up just a few times. This chain uses TRBV7-5 with TRBJ2-7; TRBD2 reflects the table's D call only, with no check against the DNA. TRBV7-5 corresponds to a pseudogene. The CDR3 consists of 18 residues. CDR3 sequence (DNA): TGTGCCAGAAGCTTACCGACGGGACTAGCGGGAGGGGGATACGAGCAGTACTTC. Its protein is CARSLPTGLAGGGYEQYF.

In this sample, this clone turned up a few times. This chain links TRBV11-3 with TRBJ1-1; D is unclear. Trimming pared 4 bases from V and 3 bases from J, leaving 9 bases between. This CDR3 region has 13 residues. Germline CDR1 reads SGHNT; CDR2 reads YENEEA. The CDR3 DNA is TGTGCCAGCAGCTCATCCCGGGACACTGAAGCTTTCTTT. It is translated as CASSSSRDTEAFF.

Note on this clone: Other DNA sequences in this sample translate to the same CDR3. The chain has TRBV5-1 and TRBJ2-1, with D maybe TRBD1 (6 bases). Per the germline V gene, CDR1 is SGHRS and CDR2 is YFSETQ. Trimming stripped 2 bases from V and 7 bases from J, with 10 bases between. The CDR3 has 13 residues. The CDR3 coding sequence is TGCGCCAGCAGCTTTGCAAGGGGGAATGAGCAGTTCTTC. Its protein is CASSFARGNEQFF.

The chain joins TRBV27 to TRBJ2-5; 8 bases align to TRBD2. Germline CDR1 reads MNHEY; CDR2 reads SMNVEV (reference sequence). The V and J ends lost 3 bases and 2 bases, in that order; junction bases with no gene match: 2. The CDR3 is made up of 14 amino acids. CDR3 loop: CASSFLAGQETQYF. The CDR3 coding sequence is TGTGCCAGCAGTTTCTTAGCGGGGCAAGAGACCCAGTACTTC.